This T cell receptor (beta chain) was observed in a study of T cell responses to AZD1222 COVID-19 vaccine. The CDR3 sequence is 17 residues long. The V and J ends lost 0 bases and 1 base respectively, with 15 bases between them. CDR1 and CDR2 from the germline V gene are PRHDT and FYEKMQ (reference sequence). Sequencing was performed with immunoSEQ multiplex PCR; in TCRdb, only in-frame clones are kept and a portion is missing. The repertoire holds 200,000 or so clones, around 92% seen once, with 10% in the top ten. In the case of this clone: The antigen remains unidentified.

The study, taken as a whole, reports: Repertoire sampling was restricted to post-peak T cell response timepoints. Spike-specific TCR breadth and depth rose after two AZD1222 doses. Vaccine-associated CD4 TCRs ranged over spike, dominating at 160-218 and 743-854. Mostly white British, mostly female donors; authors suggested clonal diversity may be underestimated.

The TCR originated in an adult in good health. The chain links TRBV13 to TRBJ1-1; D remains ambiguous. The sequencing used peripheral blood, collected on day 0 of AZD1222 vaccination. CDR3 nucleotide sequence: TGTGCCAGCAGCTTAGGTCGGTATCCAAGACAGAACACTGAAGCTTTCTTT. It translates to CASSLGRYPRQNTEAFF.